Each of the 12 T cell receptor beta chains below was sequenced from the same sample in a study of post-analysis software for immune sequencing data. Tagging with unique molecular identifiers was a feature of the TCR beta cDNA libraries. TCRdb independently ran MiXCR on the PCR reads; one entry per CDR3 protein. This sample carries about 160,000 distinct CDR3 sequences, about 37% of them seen once, and the ten largest clones take 28%. Sequenced here: blood, sampled after autologous hematopoietic stem cell transplantation. These TCRs come from a girl under 18 with multiple sclerosis.

This clonotype was seen at least ten times. CDR3 nucleotides: TGCGCCAGCAGCCCGAGGGCAGAACGGGGGGAGCAGTACTTC. Amino acids: CASSPRAERGEQYF. V is TRBV5-1 and J is TRBJ2-7, with D possibly being TRBD2 (6 bases). The V and J ends lost 4 bases and 7 bases respectively, with 18 bases between them. From germline, CDR1 is SGHRS and CDR2 YFSETQ. The CDR3 loop spans 14 amino acids.

This clonotype appeared a few times. V gene TRBV25-1 combines with J gene TRBJ2-3; perhaps TRBD2 as D (5 bases). Germline CDR1 MGHDK, CDR2 SYGVNS. Deletions cut 4 bases from V and 0 bases from J, with 8 bases between. The CDR3 spans 14 residues. DNA for the CDR3: TGTGCCAGCAGTGGAAGGACTAGCACAGATACGCAGTATTTT. Translated: CASSGRTSTDTQYF.

The V and J genes are TRBV25-1 and TRBJ2-1; TRBD1 might be the D (6 bases). The CDR3 is made up of 15 amino acids. V was cut by 0 bases and J by 2 bases, with 8 bases left in between. In germline, CDR1 is MGHDK, CDR2 SYGVNS. The CDR3 bases are TGTGCCAGCAGTGAATACAGGGGTCCCTACAATGAGCAGTTCTTC. It yields the protein CASSEYRGPYNEQFF. Together with reference TRBV25-1 and TRBJ2-1, the CDR3 gives the full variable domain: EADIYQTPRYLVIGTGKKITLECSQTMGHDKMYWYQQDPGMELHLIHYSYGVNSTEKGDLSSESTVSRIRTEHFPLTLESARPSHTSQYLCASSEYRGPYNEQFFGPGTRLTVL.

This clonotype was picked up many times. The gene calls are TRBV24-1 and TRBJ2-5, with 9 bases identical to TRBD2. This CDR3 is built from 18 residues. The ends lost 0 bases at V and 0 bases at J; junction bases unmatched: 7. The germline CDR1 and CDR2 sequences are KGHDR and SFDVKD. The DNA of the CDR3 is TGTGCCACCAGTGATTTGCCAGGGCTAGCGGGGTACCAAGAGACCCAGTACTTC. Residues: CATSDLPGLAGYQETQYF.

The table lists this clonotype with a few counts. J is TRBJ1-2 and V is TRBV7-3; D gene ambiguous. The germline V gene has CDR1 SGHTA and CDR2 FQGTGA. Trimming removed 4 bases from V and 0 bases from J, with 12 bases in between. The CDR3 is made up of 15 amino acids. CDR3 sequence: CASSSGRGANYGYTF. The CDR3 bases are TGTGCCAGCAGCTCCGGTCGGGGAGCTAACTATGGCTACACCTTC.

The chain recombines TRBV7-2 with TRBJ2-7; TRBD2 matches at 11 bases. The length of the CDR3 is 19 residues. J was trimmed by 1 base and V by 0 bases; bases with no gene match: 11. The germline V gene encodes CDR1 SGHTA and CDR2 FQGNSA. This CDR3 reads CASSLAGLAEAPSSYEQYF. In DNA form, the CDR3 reads TGTGCCAGCAGCTTAGCGGGACTAGCGGAGGCGCCCTCATCCTACGAGCAGTACTTC. The whole variable domain, remainder taken from reference TRBV7-2 and TRBJ2-7, is GAGVSQSPSNKVTEKGKDVELRCDPISGHTALYWYRQSLGQGLEFLIYFQGNSAPDKSGLPSDRFSAERTGGSVSTLTIQRTQQEDSAVYLCASSLAGLAEAPSSYEQYFGPGTRLTVT.

This chain connects TRBV5-1 to TRBJ1-4, with TRBD1 as a possible D gene (5 bases). The CDR3 has 16 amino acids. V lost 4 bases to trimming and J lost 0 bases, with 13 bases between them. The V gene's germline CDR1 is SGHRS and CDR2 YFSETQ. CDR3 loop: CASSPGRAATNEKLFF. The CDR3 region has the DNA TGCGCCAGCAGCCCAGGGAGGGCCGCAACTAATGAAAAACTGTTTTTT.

V is TRBV7-8 and J is TRBJ1-2; D gene ambiguous. Germline CDR1 and CDR2: SGHVS and FQNEAQ. CDR3 length equals 12 residues. Trimming took off 5 bases at V and 6 bases at J, with 10 bases between the two ends. The chain's CDR3 is CASSREGHGYTF. The CDR3, as DNA: TGTGCCAGCAGCCGGGAGGGCCATGGCTACACCTTC.

This clonotype was observed a handful of times. The rearrangement uses TRBV18 and TRBJ2-1; TRBD1 or TRBD2 may be the D gene (5 bases each). V lost 3 bases to trimming and J lost 8 bases, with 14 bases between them. This CDR3 has 14 residues. Germline CDR1 KGHSH, CDR2 LQKENI. The CDR3 coding sequence is TGTGCCAGCTCACCTTTAGGGACCCGGGATGAGCAGTTCTTC. Its protein is CASSPLGTRDEQFF. The whole variable domain, filled in from reference TRBV18 and TRBJ2-1, reads NAGVMQNPRHLVRRRGQEARLRCSPMKGHSHVYWYRQLPEEGLKFMVYLQKENIIDESGMPKERFSAEFPKEGPSILRIQQVVRGDSAAYFCASSPLGTRDEQFFGPGTRLTVL.

The chain carries TRBV25-1 and TRBJ2-5; D may match TRBD1 or TRBD2 (5 bases each). This CDR3 comprises 16 residues. V lost 1 base and J 11 bases, leaving 23 bases between the germline ends. Germline values: CDR1 MGHDK, CDR2 SYGVNS. The CDR3 DNA follows: TGTGCCAGCAGTGAATTTTTTCAGGCCCGGGACGGCGGGCAGTACTTC. It is translated as CASSEFFQARDGGQYF. The full variable domain, completed using reference TRBV25-1 and TRBJ2-5, is EADIYQTPRYLVIGTGKKITLECSQTMGHDKMYWYQQDPGMELHLIHYSYGVNSTEKGDLSSESTVSRIRTEHFPLTLESARPSHTSQYLCASSEFFQARDGGQYFGPGTRLLVL.

The sample holds a few counts of this clonotype. The chain joins TRBV6-2 or TRBV6-3 to TRBJ2-3, with 11 bases fitting TRBD2. Germline lookup yields CDR1 MNHEY and CDR2 SVGEGT. Unmatched junction bases numbered 6, after V lost 6 bases and J lost 1 base. This CDR3 spans 16 amino acids. The CDR3 reads CASSSGLAARTDTQYF. The CDR3 DNA follows: TGTGCCAGCAGCTCGGGACTAGCGGCTCGCACAGATACGCAGTATTTT.

The chain uses TRBV12-3 or TRBV12-4 and TRBJ2-5, with TRBD2 matching over 11 bases. This CDR3 has 15 amino acids. After removal of 2 bases from V and 4 bases from J, the junction contained 3 bases not matched to a gene. CDR3 in DNA: TGTGCCAGCAGTTTAAGTAGCGGGAGGGGAGAGACCCAGTACTTC. The encoded protein is CASSLSSGRGETQYF.